These 10 T cell receptor beta chains were sequenced from one sample in a study of cytomegalovirus exposure and HLA in healthy donors. Libraries were prepared by immunoSEQ multiplex PCR; TCRdb keeps only in-frame clonotypes and omits some of them. The sample shows 250,000 to 400,000 clones, over 75% of them seen only once. What was sequenced was PBMCs. These receptors were taken from a man aged 30 to 45 in good health and CMV-seronegative.

The chain recombines TRBV7-9 with TRBJ2-7; 7 nucleotides match TRBD1. The CDR3 is 14 residues long. Germline V gives CDR1 SEHNR, CDR2 FQNEAQ (reference sequence). With V trimmed by 4 bases and J by 5 bases, 8 bases remained unmatched. CDR3 residues: CASSSSTGVNEQYF. In DNA form, the CDR3 reads TGTGCCAGCAGCTCCAGCACAGGGGTCAACGAGCAGTACTTC.

The V gene is TRBV5-1, the J gene TRBJ1-2, with D uncertain. The length of the CDR3 is 14 residues. V shed 0 bases and J shed 3 bases, with 9 bases lying between them. Germline assignment: CDR1 SGHRS and CDR2 YFSETQ. In DNA, the CDR3 is TGCGCCAGCAGCTTGGATAGCATCTACTATGGCTACACCTTC. It codes for CASSLDSIYYGYTF.

The chain joins TRBV7-9 to TRBJ2-2, with 10 nucleotides matching TRBD2. Germline V CDR1 and CDR2: SEHNR, FQNEAQ (reference sequence). This CDR3 is built from 16 residues. The trim removed 5 bases at V and 2 bases at J, leaving 5 bases unmatched. The CDR3 spells CASSPGLAVNTGELFF. The CDR3 coding sequence is TGTGCCAGCAGCCCCGGACTAGCGGTTAACACCGGGGAGCTGTTTTTT.

This clone came up once. The chain uses TRBV6-1 and TRBJ1-2, with TRBD1 identical over 7 bases. The CDR3 covers 15 residues. V lost 7 bases and J lost 4; bases outside the gene matches: 12. Germline loops: CDR1 MNHNS, CDR2 SASEGT. The CDR3 reads CASIQGFSRGYGYTF. The CDR3 DNA reads as TGTGCCAGCATACAGGGGTTCAGTCGGGGCTATGGCTACACCTTC.

V and J are TRBV6-1 and TRBJ1-2; 7 bases map to TRBD1. The V gene's germline CDR1 is MNHNS and CDR2 SASEGT. After removal of 6 bases from V and 7 bases from J, the junction contained 5 bases not matched to a gene. This CDR3 comprises 12 residues. The CDR3 spells CASRQGFGGYTF. In DNA, the CDR3 is TGTGCCAGCAGACAGGGGTTCGGTGGCTACACCTTC.

In its sample, this clone was seen once. The chain recombines TRBV5-1 with TRBJ1-1, with 8 bases aligning to TRBD1. The J segment lost 4 bases and the V segment lost 0 bases, leaving 8 bases of the junction unmatched. Per the germline V gene, CDR1 is SGHRS and CDR2 is YFSETQ. CDR3 length: 16 residues. This CDR3 reads CASSLDLQGVGTEAFF. As DNA, the CDR3 is TGCGCCAGCAGCTTGGATCTACAGGGGGTAGGCACTGAAGCTTTCTTT.

The chain joins TRBV10-1 to TRBJ1-1, with D possibly TRBD1 on 5 matching bases. Germline V gene data show CDR1 as WNHNN and CDR2 as SYGVQD (reference sequence). V lost 8 bases and J lost 8, with 12 bases in between. This CDR3 has 11 residues. For the CDR3, the DNA is TGCGCCAGCCGCGGCGGGACCGAAGCTTTCTTT. This encodes CASRGGTEAFF.

The chain employs TRBV5-1 and TRBJ2-5, with D perhaps TRBD2 (5 bases). The V and J ends lost 2 bases and 5 bases respectively, with 10 bases between them. The CDR3 runs to 13 residues. CDR1 is SGHRS, CDR2 YFSETQ, per germline. The CDR3 protein is CASSFLGVETQYF. The CDR3, as DNA: TGCGCCAGCAGCTTTCTCGGGGTGGAGACCCAGTACTTC.

The chain has TRBV11-2 and TRBJ2-7, with D unclear. Trimming removed 2 bases at V and 0 bases at J, with 8 bases between. The CDR3 is 14 residues long. Germline CDR1 reads SGHAT; CDR2 reads FQNNGV. CDR3 residues: CASSLFGPSYEQYF. The CDR3, as DNA: TGTGCCAGCAGCTTATTCGGTCCCTCCTACGAGCAGTACTTC.

The chain is built from TRBV6-1 and TRBJ1-3; no clear D gene. CDR1 and CDR2 (germline): MNHNS, SASEGT. This CDR3 has 14 residues. Trimming left V 0 bases short and J 3 bases short, with 6 bases between. The DNA for the CDR3 is TGTGCCAGCAGTGAAGCTGAGAGTGGAAACACCATATATTTT. Translated: CASSEAESGNTIYF.